This T cell receptor (beta chain) was identified in a study of identical twins. Ten or more counts support this clonotype. Its antigen is as yet unknown. Each CDR3 protein gets one entry after TCRdb re-called the 5' RACE reads with MiXCR. The data contain about 810,000 distinct CDR3 sequences, 9% to 15% of them singletons. V shed 2 bases and J shed 2 bases, with 12 bases lying between them. The CDR3 loop spans 15 amino acids. The germline V gene has CDR1 SGDLS and CDR2 YYNGEE. Overall study findings and caveats: Models underestimated TCR alpha sharing (out-of-frame) in monozygotic twins.

A further study also used this sample, focusing on yellow fever vaccine responses in identical twins.

This receptor was taken from a woman aged 18-29 years in good health. The chain couples TRBV9 to TRBJ2-3; possibly TRBD1 or TRBD2 for D (5 bases each). The sequenced sample consisted of PBMCs. CDR3 DNA: TGTGCCAGCAGCGTTTGGGACGGTAACACAGATACGCAGTATTTT. Residues: CASSVWDGNTDTQYF.